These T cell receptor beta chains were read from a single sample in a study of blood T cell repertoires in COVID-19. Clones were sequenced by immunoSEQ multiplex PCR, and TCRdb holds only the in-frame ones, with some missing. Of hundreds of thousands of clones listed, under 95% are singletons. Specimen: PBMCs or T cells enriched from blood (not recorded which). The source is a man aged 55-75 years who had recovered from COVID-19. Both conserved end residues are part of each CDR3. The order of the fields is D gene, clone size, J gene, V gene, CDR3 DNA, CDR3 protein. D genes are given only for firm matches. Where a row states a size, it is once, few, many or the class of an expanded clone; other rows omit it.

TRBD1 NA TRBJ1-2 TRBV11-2 TGTGCCAGCAGCCCAAACAGGGGTCCACAGGGGTATGGCTACACCTTC CASSPNRGPQGYGYTF
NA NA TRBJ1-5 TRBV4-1 TGCGCCAGCAGCCAAGAGCTCGGTGGACTCATCAATCAGCCCCAGCATTTT CASSQELGGLINQPQHF
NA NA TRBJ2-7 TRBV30 TGTGCCTGGAATACAGGCTACGAGCAGTACTTC CAWNTGYEQYF
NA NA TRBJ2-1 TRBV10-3 TGTGCCATCAGTGAGTTCAGGGAGGATGAGCAGTTCTTC CAISEFREDEQFF
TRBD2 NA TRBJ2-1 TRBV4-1 TGCGCCAGCAGCCAAGCGGGTGGCGGGAGGGCCCGGGGTGAGCAGTTCTTC CASSQAGGGRARGEQFF
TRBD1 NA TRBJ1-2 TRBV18 TGTGCCAGCTCAACTACAACCGGGACAGCTAACTATGGCTACACCTTC CASSTTTGTANYGYTF
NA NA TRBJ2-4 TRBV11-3 TGTGCCAGCAGCTTAGTAGGGGTTTCCAAAAACATTCAGTACTTC CASSLVGVSKNIQYF
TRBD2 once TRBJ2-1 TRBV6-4 TGTGCCAGCAGTATACTAGCGGGAGGGCCCAATGAGCAGTTCTTC CASSILAGGPNEQFF
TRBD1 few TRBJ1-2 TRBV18 TGTGCCAGCTCACCATCGACAGGGGAGAGGGAAAATGGCTACACCTTC CASSPSTGERENGYTF
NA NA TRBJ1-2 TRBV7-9 TGTGCCAGCAGCCTTCTGGGAGAGGTCTATGGCTACACCTTC CASSLLGEVYGYTF
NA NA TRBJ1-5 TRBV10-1 TGCGCCAGCAGCCCCAGGGTTGTTGGCAATCAGCCCCAGCATTTT CASSPRVVGNQPQHF
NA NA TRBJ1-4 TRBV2 TGTGCCAGCAGTGGGGACACTTTTAATGAAAAACTGTTTTTT CASSGDTFNEKLFF
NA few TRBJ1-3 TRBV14 TGTGCCAGCAGCCAAGTTCTCGGAGGCCACTCTGGAAACACCATATATTTT CASSQVLGGHSGNTIYF
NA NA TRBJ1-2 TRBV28 TGTGCCAGCAGTTTCCCGCGCGGCTACACCTTC CASSFPRGYTF
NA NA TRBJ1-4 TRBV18 TGTGCCAGCTCACCGGTGGTCTCGGGGGAAAAACTGTTTTTT CASSPVVSGEKLFF
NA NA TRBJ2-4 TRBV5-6 TGTGCCAGCAGCGCGGGACGTTCGGACATTCAGTACTTC CASSAGRSDIQYF
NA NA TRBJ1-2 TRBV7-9 TGTGCCAGCAGCTTAGGGGCGGGGGATGGCTACACCTTC CASSLGAGDGYTF
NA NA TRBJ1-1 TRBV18 TGTGCCAGCTCACCGGTCGGGAACACTGAAGCTTTCTTT CASSPVGNTEAFF
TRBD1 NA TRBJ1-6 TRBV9 TGTGCCAGCAGCCCGGACAGGGGCAATTCACCCCTCCACTTT CASSPDRGNSPLHF
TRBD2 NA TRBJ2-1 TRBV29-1 TGCAGCGTTGAAGCTAGCGGGGGCTACCGCTCCTACAATGAGCAGTTCTTC CSVEASGGYRSYNEQFF
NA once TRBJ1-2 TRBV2 TGTGCCAGCACTACCTTGGGGGGGGATGGCTACACCTTC CASTTLGGDGYTF
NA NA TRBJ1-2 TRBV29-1 TGCAGCGTTGTTCTAACCGCCAAGCCTAACTATGGCTACACCTTC CSVVLTAKPNYGYTF
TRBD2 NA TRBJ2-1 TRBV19 TGTGCCAGTAGTAAACCGGGACTAGCGGGAGGGTATGAGCAGTTCTTC CASSKPGLAGGYEQFF
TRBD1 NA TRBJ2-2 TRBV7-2 TGTGCCAGCAGCTTAGTAACAGGGGGCTTCGCCGGGGAGCTGTTTTTT CASSLVTGGFAGELFF
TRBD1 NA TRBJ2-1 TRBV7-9 TGTGCCAGCAGCTTACAAACCGGGACAGGGCTCTACAATGAGCAGTTCTTC CASSLQTGTGLYNEQFF
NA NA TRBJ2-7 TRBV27 TGTGCCAGCAGTCAGAGACCGGGATCCGAGCAGTACTTC CASSQRPGSEQYF
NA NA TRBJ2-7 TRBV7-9 TGTGCCAGCACCCGGGTTGGCTACGAGCAGTACTTC CASTRVGYEQYF
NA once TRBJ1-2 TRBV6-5 TGTGCCAGCAAGAGGGTGCAGAACTATGGCTACACCTTC CASKRVQNYGYTF
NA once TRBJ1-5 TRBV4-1 TGCGCCAGCAGCCAAGTCGTGATCACGGAGCCCCAGCATTTT CASSQVVITEPQHF
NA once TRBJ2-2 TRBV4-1 TGCGCCAGCAGCCACTCGCGTGGCACCGGGGAGCTGTTTTTT CASSHSRGTGELFF
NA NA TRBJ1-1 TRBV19 TGTGCCAGTAGTATAGGGGCGACTGAAGCTTTCTTT CASSIGATEAFF
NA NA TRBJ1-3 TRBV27 TGTGCCAGCAGTCTCCGAGCCGTCTCTGGAAACACCATATATTTT CASSLRAVSGNTIYF
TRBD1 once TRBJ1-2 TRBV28 TGTGCCAGCAGTTCCCGGGACAGGATCACCTATGGCTACACCTTC CASSSRDRITYGYTF
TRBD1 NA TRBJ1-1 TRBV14 TGTGCCAGCAGCCTCAACAGGGGGCAATGGGACACTGAAGCTTTCTTT CASSLNRGQWDTEAFF
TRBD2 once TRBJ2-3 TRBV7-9 TGTGCCAGCAGTTCTAGCGGGAGTGTAACAGATACGCAGTATTTT CASSSSGSVTDTQYF
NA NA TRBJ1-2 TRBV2 TGTGCCAGCAGGAGAAGGGGTATCGACTATGGCTACACCTTC CASRRRGIDYGYTF
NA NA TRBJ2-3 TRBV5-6 TGTGCCAGCACCCTGGTGGGGACTCCTAGCACAGATACGCAGTATTTT CASTLVGTPSTDTQYF